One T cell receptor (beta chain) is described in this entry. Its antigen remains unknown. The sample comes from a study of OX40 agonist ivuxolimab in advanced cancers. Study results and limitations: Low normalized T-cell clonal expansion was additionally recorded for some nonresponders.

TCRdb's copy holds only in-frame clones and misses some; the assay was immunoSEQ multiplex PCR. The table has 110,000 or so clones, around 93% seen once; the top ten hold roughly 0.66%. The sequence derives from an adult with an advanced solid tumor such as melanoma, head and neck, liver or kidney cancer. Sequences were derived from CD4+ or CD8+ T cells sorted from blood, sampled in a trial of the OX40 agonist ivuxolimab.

The DNA of the CDR3 is TGTGCCAGCAGTAGGACTGTATCCTACGAGCAGTACTTC. It specifies CASSRTVSYEQYF. V usage is TRBV2 and J usage is TRBJ2-7; possibly TRBD2 for D (5 bases). This CDR3 has 13 residues. The V gene lost 5 bases and the J gene lost 1 base, with 9 bases spanning the gap. The germline V gene encodes CDR1 SNHLY and CDR2 FYNNEI.